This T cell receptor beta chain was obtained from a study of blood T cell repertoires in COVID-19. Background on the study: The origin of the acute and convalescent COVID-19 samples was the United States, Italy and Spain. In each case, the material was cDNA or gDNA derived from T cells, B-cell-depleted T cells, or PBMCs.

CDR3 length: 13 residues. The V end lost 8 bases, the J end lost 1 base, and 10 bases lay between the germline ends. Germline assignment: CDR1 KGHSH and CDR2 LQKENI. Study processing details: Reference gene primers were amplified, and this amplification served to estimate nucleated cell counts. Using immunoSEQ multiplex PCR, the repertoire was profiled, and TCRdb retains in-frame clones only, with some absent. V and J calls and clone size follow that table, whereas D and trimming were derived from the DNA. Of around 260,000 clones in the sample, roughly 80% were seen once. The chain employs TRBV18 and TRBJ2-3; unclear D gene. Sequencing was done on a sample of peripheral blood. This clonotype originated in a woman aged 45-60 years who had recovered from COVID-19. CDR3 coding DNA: TGTGCCAGCCGCGACGCGGGCACAGATACGCAGTATTTT. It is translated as CASRDAGTDTQYF.